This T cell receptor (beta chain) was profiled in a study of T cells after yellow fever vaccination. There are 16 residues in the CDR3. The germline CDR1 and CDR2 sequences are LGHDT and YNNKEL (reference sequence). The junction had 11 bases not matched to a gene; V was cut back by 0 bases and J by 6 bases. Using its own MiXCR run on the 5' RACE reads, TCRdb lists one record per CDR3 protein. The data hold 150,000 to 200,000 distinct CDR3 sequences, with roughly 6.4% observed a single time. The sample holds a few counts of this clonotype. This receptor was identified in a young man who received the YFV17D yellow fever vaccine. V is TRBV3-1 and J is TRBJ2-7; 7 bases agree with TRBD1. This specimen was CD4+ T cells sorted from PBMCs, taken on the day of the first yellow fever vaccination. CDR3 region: CASSQDWRQGLGEQYF. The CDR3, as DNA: TGTGCCAGCAGCCAAGATTGGAGACAGGGTCTGGGCGAGCAGTACTTC.